One TCR beta chain is described in this entry. Produced via immunoSEQ multiplex PCR; TCRdb's table is partial and in-frame only. The top ten clones hold about 0.6% of a sample with approximately 66,000 clones, about nine tenths of them seen once. The data were taken from a study of OX40 agonist ivuxolimab in advanced cancers. For the study at large: Anti-PD-1, anti-PD-L1 or anti-CTLA-4 therapy given earlier was allowed, and roughly 38% had some.

Per the germline V gene, CDR1 is SGHVS and CDR2 is FNYEAQ. Trimming removed 4 bases from V and 9 bases from J, with 24 bases in between. This CDR3 has 16 residues. The starting material was CD4+ or CD8+ T cells sorted from blood, obtained in a trial of the OX40 agonist ivuxolimab. This chain links TRBV7-6 with TRBJ2-5, with D unresolved. This clonotype originated in an adult with an advanced solid tumor such as melanoma, head and neck, liver or kidney cancer. Here the CDR3 reads CASSSLPGPLPAAQYF. DNA for the CDR3: TGTGCCAGCAGCTCGCTACCGGGTCCTCTACCGGCGGCCCAGTACTTC. Based on the CDR3 plus reference TRBV7-6 and TRBJ2-5, the full variable domain is GAGVSQSPRYKVTKRGQDVALRCDPISGHVSLYWYRQALGQGPEFLTYFNYEAQQDKSGLPNDRFSAERPEGSISTLTIQRTEQRDSAMYRCASSSLPGPLPAAQYFGPGTRLLVL.